Listed below are T cell receptor beta chains from one sample, sequenced in a study of CD8 T cells in ankylosing spondylitis. TCRdb re-called the 5' RACE reads with MiXCR, one entry per CDR3 protein. In the table there are about 240,000 distinct CDR3 sequences, about 10% of which are singletons. The source material was blood, either unsorted or a sorted T cell fraction (not recorded which). These receptors originate from a male donor with ankylosing spondylitis or in good health (not recorded which). CDR3s include the opening cysteine and the closing phenylalanine or tryptophan. A D gene is named only where the DNA matches it firmly. Sizes are listed as once, few, many or a size class.

abundance: many
d_gene: .
j_gene: TRBJ1-4
v_gene: TRBV12-3/TRBV12-4
CDR3nt: TGTGCCAGCAGCTTAAATTCCGGGGGCCGGGAAAAACTGTTTTTT
CDR3aa: CASSLNSGGREKLFF

abundance: many
d_gene: .
j_gene: TRBJ1-1
v_gene: TRBV20-1
CDR3nt: TGCAGTGCGCGTCAGACAGGCACGAACACTGAAGCTTTCTTT
CDR3aa: CSARQTGTNTEAFF

abundance: many
d_gene: TRBD2
j_gene: TRBJ2-1
v_gene: TRBV5-5
CDR3nt: TGTGCCAGCAGCTTTAGACTAGCGGGGTTCTACAATGAGCAGTTCTTC
CDR3aa: CASSFRLAGFYNEQFF

abundance: many
d_gene: .
j_gene: TRBJ1-5
v_gene: TRBV12-3/TRBV12-4
CDR3nt: TGTGCCAGCAGACCTCGGGGGCCGAGCAATCAGCCCCAGCATTTT
CDR3aa: CASRPRGPSNQPQHF

abundance: many
d_gene: .
j_gene: TRBJ1-1
v_gene: TRBV2
CDR3nt: TGTGCCAGCAGTGACCCACTGAGGCACACTGAAGCTTTCTTT
CDR3aa: CASSDPLRHTEAFF

abundance: few
d_gene: TRBD2
j_gene: TRBJ2-1
v_gene: TRBV7-9
CDR3nt: TGTGCCAGCAGCGGACTAGCGAGCTCCTACAATGAGCAGTTCTTC
CDR3aa: CASSGLASSYNEQFF

abundance: many
d_gene: TRBD1
j_gene: TRBJ2-7
v_gene: TRBV5-1
CDR3nt: TGCGCCAGCAGCTTGGTGACAGGGCCCTACGAGCAGTACTTC
CDR3aa: CASSLVTGPYEQYF

abundance: few
d_gene: .
j_gene: TRBJ2-7
v_gene: TRBV20-1
CDR3nt: TGCAGGGCAGCCTCGGACCGCTCCTACGAGCAGTACTTC
CDR3aa: CRAASDRSYEQYF

abundance: many
d_gene: .
j_gene: TRBJ2-2
v_gene: TRBV14
CDR3nt: TGTGCCAGCAGCCCGGTCGCGAACACCGGGGAGCTGTTTTTT
CDR3aa: CASSPVANTGELFF

abundance: few
d_gene: TRBD2
j_gene: TRBJ2-7
v_gene: TRBV28
CDR3nt: TGTGCCAGCAGAAATAGCGGGGGCTCCTACGAGCAGTACTTC
CDR3aa: CASRNSGGSYEQYF

abundance: few
d_gene: TRBD1
j_gene: TRBJ1-1
v_gene: TRBV5-1
CDR3nt: TGCGCCAGCAGCTTGGATCCGGGGACAGGGTACGCTGAAGCTTTCTTT
CDR3aa: CASSLDPGTGYAEAFF